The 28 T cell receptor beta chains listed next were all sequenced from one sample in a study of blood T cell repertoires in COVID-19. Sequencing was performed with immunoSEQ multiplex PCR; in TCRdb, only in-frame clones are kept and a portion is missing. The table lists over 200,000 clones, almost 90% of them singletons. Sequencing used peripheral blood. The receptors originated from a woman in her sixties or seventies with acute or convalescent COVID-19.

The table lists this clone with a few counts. The CDR3 coding sequence is TGTGCCAGCAGCCCACGGGGGGCGCGGGACTATGGCTACACCTTC. It translates to CASSPRGARDYGYTF. The chain couples TRBV7-9 to TRBJ1-2, with D possibly matching TRBD1 (6 bases). V lost 5 bases and J lost 3, with 16 bases in between. CDR3 length equals 15 residues. In germline, CDR1 is SEHNR, CDR2 FQNEAQ (reference sequence).

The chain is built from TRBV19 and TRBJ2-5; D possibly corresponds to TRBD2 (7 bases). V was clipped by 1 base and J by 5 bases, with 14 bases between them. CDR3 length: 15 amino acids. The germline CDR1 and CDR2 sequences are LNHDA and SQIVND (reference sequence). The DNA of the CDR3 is TGTGCCAGTAGTATAGTGGGGGGGCCGGGGGAGACCCAGTACTTC. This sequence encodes CASSIVGGPGETQYF.

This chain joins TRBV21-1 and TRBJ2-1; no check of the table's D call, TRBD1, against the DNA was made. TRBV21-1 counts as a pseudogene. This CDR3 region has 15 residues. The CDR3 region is CAICYRAFHPNEQFF. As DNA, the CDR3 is TGTGCCATCTGCTACAGGGCCTTTCATCCCAATGAGCAGTTCTTC.

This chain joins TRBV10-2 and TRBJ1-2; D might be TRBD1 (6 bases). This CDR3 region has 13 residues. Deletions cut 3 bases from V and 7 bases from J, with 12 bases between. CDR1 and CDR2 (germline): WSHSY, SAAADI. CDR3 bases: TGCGCCAGCAGTGAAACAGGGATCAGTGGCTACACCTTC. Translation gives CASSETGISGYTF.

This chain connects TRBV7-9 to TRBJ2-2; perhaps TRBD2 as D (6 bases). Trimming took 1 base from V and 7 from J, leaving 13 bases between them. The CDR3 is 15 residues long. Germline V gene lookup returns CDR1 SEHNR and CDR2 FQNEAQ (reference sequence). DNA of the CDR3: TGTGCCAGCAGCTTAGATTTCGGGGGACTCGGGGAGCTGTTTTTT. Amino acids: CASSLDFGGLGELFF.

CDR3 protein: CASSLDQGRGEKLFF. Here the CDR3 DNA reads TGTGCCAGCAGCTTAGATCAGGGGCGAGGGGAAAAACTGTTTTTT. The chain couples TRBV11-2 to TRBJ1-4; tentative D call: TRBD1 (6 bases). The CDR3 spans 15 residues. Germline CDR1 reads SGHAT; CDR2 reads FQNNGV. Deletions cut 0 bases from V and 8 bases from J, with 13 bases between. Filled out from reference TRBV11-2 and TRBJ1-4, the complete variable domain reads EAGVAQSPRYKIIEKRQSVAFWCNPISGHATLYWYQQILGQGPKLLIQFQNNGVVDDSQLPKDRFSAERLKGVDSTLKIQPAKLEDSAVYLCASSLDQGRGEKLFFGSGTQLSVL.

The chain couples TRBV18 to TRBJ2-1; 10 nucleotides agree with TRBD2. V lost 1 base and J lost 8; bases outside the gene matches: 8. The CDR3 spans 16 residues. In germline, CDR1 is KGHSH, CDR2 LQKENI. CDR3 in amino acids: CASSPRGLAGEYEQFF. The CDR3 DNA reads TGTGCCAGCTCACCACGAGGCCTAGCGGGAGAGTATGAGCAGTTCTTC.

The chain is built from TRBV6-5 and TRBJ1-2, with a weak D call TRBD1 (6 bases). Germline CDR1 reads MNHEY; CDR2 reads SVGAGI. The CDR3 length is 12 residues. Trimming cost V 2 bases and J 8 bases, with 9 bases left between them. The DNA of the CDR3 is TGTGCCAGCAGTTACGGCCAGGGGGGCTACACCTTC. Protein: CASSYGQGGYTF.

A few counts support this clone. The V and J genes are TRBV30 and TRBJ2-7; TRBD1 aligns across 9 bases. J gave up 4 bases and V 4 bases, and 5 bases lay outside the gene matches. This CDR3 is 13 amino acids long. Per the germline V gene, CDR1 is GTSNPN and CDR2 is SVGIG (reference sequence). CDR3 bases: TGTGCCTGGATTTTGGGACAGGGATACGAGCAGTACTTC. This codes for CAWILGQGYEQYF.

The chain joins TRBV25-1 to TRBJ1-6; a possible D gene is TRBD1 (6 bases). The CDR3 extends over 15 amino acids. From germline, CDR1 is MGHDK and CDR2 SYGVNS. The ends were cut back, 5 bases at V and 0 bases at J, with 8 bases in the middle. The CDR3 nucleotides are TGTGCCAGCAGTACAGGGCGCTCCTATAATTCACCCCTCCACTTT. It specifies CASSTGRSYNSPLHF.

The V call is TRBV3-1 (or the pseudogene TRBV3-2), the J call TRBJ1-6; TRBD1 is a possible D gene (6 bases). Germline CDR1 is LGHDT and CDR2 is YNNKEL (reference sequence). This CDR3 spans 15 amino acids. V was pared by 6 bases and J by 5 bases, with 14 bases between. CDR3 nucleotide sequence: TGTGCCAGCAGGAATGGGGGACAAGATAATTCACCCCTCCACTTT. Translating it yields CASRNGGQDNSPLHF.

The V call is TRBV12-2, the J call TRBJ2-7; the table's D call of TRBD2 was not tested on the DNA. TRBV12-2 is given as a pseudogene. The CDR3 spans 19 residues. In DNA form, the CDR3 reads TGTGCAAGTCGCTTCCCTGGAGCGGGGGGCCCTATCTCAACCTACGAGCAGTACTTC. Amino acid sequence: CASRFPGAGGPISTYEQYF.

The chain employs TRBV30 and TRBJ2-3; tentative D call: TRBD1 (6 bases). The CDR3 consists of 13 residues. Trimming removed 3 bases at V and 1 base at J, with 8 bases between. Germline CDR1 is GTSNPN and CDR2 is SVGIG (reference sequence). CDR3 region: CAWSSGGTDTQYF. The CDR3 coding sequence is TGTGCCTGGAGCTCAGGGGGCACAGATACGCAGTATTTT.

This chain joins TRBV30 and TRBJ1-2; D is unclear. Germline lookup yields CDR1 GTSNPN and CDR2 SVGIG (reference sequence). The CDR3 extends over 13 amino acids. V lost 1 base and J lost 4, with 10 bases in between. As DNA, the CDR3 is TGTGCCTGGAGTGACCGAGGGTTCTATGGCTACACCTTC. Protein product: CAWSDRGFYGYTF.

CDR3 DNA sequence: TGTGCCAGCAGCGTAGCCGGGACTAGTACCTACGAGCAGTACTTC. Translating gives CASSVAGTSTYEQYF. The V call is TRBV9, the J call TRBJ2-7; 8 bases agree with TRBD2. The CDR3 spans 15 residues. The germline gives CDR1 SGDLS, CDR2 YYNGEE. Losses at the gene ends were 0 bases for V and 2 bases for J; bases not matched to a gene: 4.

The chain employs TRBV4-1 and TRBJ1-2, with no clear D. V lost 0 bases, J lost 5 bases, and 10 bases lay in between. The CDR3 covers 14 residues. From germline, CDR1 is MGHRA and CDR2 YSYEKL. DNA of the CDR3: TGCGCCAGCAGCCAAGACGGGAATTCGTATGGCTACACCTTC. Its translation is CASSQDGNSYGYTF.

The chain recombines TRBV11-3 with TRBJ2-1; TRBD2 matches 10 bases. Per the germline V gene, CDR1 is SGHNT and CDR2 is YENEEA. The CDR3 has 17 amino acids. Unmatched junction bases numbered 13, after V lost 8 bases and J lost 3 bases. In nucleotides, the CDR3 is TGTGCCAGCTCGCCCGGCACTAGCGGGGTTCTCTACAATGAGCAGTTCTTC. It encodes CASSPGTSGVLYNEQFF.

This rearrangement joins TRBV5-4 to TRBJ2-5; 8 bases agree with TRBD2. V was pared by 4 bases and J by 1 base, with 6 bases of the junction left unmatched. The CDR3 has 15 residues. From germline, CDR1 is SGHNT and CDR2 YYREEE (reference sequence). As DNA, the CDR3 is TGTGCCAGCAGCAGACGACTAGCGACCCAAGAGACCCAGTACTTC. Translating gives CASSRRLATQETQYF. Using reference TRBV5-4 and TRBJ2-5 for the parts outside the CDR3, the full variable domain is ETGVTQSPTHLIKTRGQQVTLRCSSQSGHNTVSWYQQALGQGPQFIFQYYREEENGRGNFPPRFSGLQFPNYSSELNVNALELDDSALYLCASSRRLATQETQYFGPGTRLLVL.

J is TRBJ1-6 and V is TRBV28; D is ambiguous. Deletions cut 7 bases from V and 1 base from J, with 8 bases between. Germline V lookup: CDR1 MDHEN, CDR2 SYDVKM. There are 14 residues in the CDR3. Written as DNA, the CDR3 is TGTGCCAGCACTCGGCGGTCCTATAATTCACCCCTCCACTTT. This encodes CASTRRSYNSPLHF.

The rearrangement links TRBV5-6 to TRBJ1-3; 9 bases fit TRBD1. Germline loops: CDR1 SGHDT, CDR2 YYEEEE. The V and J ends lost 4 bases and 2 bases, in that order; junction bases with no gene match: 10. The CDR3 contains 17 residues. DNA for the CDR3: TGTGCCAGCAGCAGAGGACCGGGACAGGGAGCTGGAAACACCATATATTTT. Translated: CASSRGPGQGAGNTIYF.

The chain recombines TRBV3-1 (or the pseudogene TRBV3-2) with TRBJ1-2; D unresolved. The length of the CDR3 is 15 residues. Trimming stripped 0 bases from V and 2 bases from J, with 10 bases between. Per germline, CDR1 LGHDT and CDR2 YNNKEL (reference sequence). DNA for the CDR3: TGTGCCAGCAGCCAAGATGTAGGAGACAACTATGGCTACACCTTC. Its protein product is CASSQDVGDNYGYTF.

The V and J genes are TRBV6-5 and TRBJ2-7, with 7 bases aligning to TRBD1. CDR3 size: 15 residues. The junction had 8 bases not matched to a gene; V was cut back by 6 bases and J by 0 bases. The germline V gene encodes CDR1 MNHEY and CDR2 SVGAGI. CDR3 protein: CASSQAGTASYEQYF. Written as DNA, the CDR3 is TGTGCCAGCAGCCAAGCCGGGACAGCCTCCTACGAGCAGTACTTC.

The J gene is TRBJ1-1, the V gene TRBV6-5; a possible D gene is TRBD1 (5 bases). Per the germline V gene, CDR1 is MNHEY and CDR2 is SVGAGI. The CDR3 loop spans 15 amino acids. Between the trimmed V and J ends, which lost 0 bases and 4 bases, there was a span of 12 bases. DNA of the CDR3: TGTGCCAGCAGTTACTCCCCGGGGAGGGGCACTGAAGCTTTCTTT. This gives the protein CASSYSPGRGTEAFF.

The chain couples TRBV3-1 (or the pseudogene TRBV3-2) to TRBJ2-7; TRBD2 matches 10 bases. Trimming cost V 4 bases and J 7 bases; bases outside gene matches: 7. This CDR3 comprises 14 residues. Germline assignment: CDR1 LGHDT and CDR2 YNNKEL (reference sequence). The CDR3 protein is CASSPLAGAREQYF. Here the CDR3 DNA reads TGTGCCAGCAGCCCCCTAGCGGGAGCAAGGGAGCAGTACTTC.

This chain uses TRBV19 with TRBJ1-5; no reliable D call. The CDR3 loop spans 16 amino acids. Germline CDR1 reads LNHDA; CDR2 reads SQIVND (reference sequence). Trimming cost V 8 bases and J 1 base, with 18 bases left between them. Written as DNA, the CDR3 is TGTGCCAGTGAAAAATTGGGAGGTTGGAGCAATCAGCCCCAGCATTTT. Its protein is CASEKLGGWSNQPQHF.

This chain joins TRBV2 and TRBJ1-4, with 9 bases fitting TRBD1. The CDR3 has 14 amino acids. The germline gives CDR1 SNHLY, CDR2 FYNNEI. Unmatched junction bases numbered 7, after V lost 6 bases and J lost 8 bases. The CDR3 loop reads CASSRDRAKEKLFF. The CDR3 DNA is TGTGCCAGCAGCCGGGACAGGGCAAAGGAAAAACTGTTTTTT.

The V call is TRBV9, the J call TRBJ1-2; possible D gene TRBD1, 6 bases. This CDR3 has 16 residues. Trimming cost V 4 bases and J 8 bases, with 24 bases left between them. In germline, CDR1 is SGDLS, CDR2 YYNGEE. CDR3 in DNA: TGTGCCAGCAGCCCCGGACCAGGGGTAGGATCTTACGGCTACACCTTC. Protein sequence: CASSPGPGVGSYGYTF.

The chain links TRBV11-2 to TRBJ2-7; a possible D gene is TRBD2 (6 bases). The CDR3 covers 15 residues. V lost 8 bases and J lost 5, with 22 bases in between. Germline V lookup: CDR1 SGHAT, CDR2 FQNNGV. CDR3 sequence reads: CASLVGEALTDEQYF. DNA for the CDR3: TGTGCCAGCTTAGTGGGGGAGGCTCTCACAGACGAGCAGTACTTC.